These T cell receptor beta chains were read from a single sample in a study of control samples from healthy donors and cancer patients. Assay used: immunoSEQ multiplex PCR; TCRdb lists only in-frame clones, some missing. The table includes about 83,000 clones, around 91% detected once. Sequencing input: blood. These TCRs come from a man between 45 and 60 years old in good health. The CDR3 runs from the conserved cysteine through the conserved F or W. The order of the fields is D gene, V gene, J gene, clone size, CDR3 DNA, CDR3 protein. The D gene is left open where the match is weak. Clone sizes are given selectively: once, few, many, or a class where the clone is expanded.

TRBD1	TRBV10-3	TRBJ2-2	once	TGTGCCATCAGCCCCGGACAGGGGGACACCGGGGAGCTGTTTTTT	CAISPGQGDTGELFF
NA	TRBV19	TRBJ1-5	once	TGTGCCAGTAGCGACACTAGCAATCAGCCCCAGCATTTT	CASSDTSNQPQHF
NA	TRBV14	TRBJ1-6	NA	TGTGCCAGCAGCCTCCGGGGAGCGACACCCCTCCACTTT	CASSLRGATPLHF
NA	TRBV11-2	TRBJ2-3	NA	TGTGCCAGCAGCTTAGATCTCCAGGGAACAGATACGCAGTATTTT	CASSLDLQGTDTQYF
NA	TRBV5-1	TRBJ1-2	NA	TGCGCCAGCGGCACCGGGACCGAGTATGGCTACACCTTC	CASGTGTEYGYTF
NA	TRBV20-1	TRBJ1-1	NA	TGCAGTGCTAGTTGGGGGACCACTGAAGCTTTCTTT	CSASWGTTEAFF
NA	TRBV5-4	TRBJ1-5	NA	TGTGCCAGCAGCTTTGGTAGCAATCAGCCCCAGCATTTT	CASSFGSNQPQHF
NA	TRBV7-2	TRBJ1-1	once	TGTGCCAGCAGCTTTTCCGGGACCGAAGCTTTCTTT	CASSFSGTEAFF
NA	TRBV4-1	TRBJ2-1	NA	TGCGCCAGCAGCCAAGGCCCAGGGAGAAATGAGCAGTTCTTC	CASSQGPGRNEQFF
NA	TRBV7-7	TRBJ2-5	once	TGTGCCAGCAGCTTAGCAGGGGGGGAGACCCAGTACTTC	CASSLAGGETQYF
TRBD1	TRBV6-5	TRBJ2-3	NA	TGTGCCAGCAGTTACTACGGCAGGGGGCCTGATACGCAGTATTTT	CASSYYGRGPDTQYF
NA	TRBV6-5	TRBJ1-2	NA	TGTGCCAGCAGTTACTCGAGCCAGGGGTATGGCTACACCTTC	CASSYSSQGYGYTF
NA	TRBV30	TRBJ2-3	NA	TGTGCCTGGAGCCCTACCGAGTATACGCAGTATTTT	CAWSPTEYTQYF
NA	TRBV6-2/TRBV6-3	TRBJ1-1	once	TGTGCCAGCAGTCCCCGACTTGAGAACACTGAAGCTTTCTTT	CASSPRLENTEAFF
TRBD1	TRBV19	TRBJ1-5	NA	TGTGCCAGTACACTGGGGGACAGGGATTATCAGCCCCAGCATTTT	CASTLGDRDYQPQHF
TRBD1	TRBV7-2	TRBJ2-3	few	TGTGCCAGCACCTTGGACAGGGGCACAGATACGCAGTATTTT	CASTLDRGTDTQYF
TRBD1	TRBV5-3	TRBJ1-5	NA	TGTGCCAGAAGCTCCAAGCGGGACAGGTTGGTTCAGCCCCAGCATTTT	CARSSKRDRLVQPQHF
NA	TRBV29-1	TRBJ2-1	NA	TGCAGCGTTGAGGGCTGGGATAATGAGCAGTTCTTC	CSVEGWDNEQFF
NA	TRBV10-3	TRBJ1-5	NA	TGTGCCATCAGTGGACAGCGCAATCAGCCCCAGCATTTT	CAISGQRNQPQHF
NA	TRBV15	TRBJ1-3	NA	TGTGCCACCAGCGGACTTGCTACAGGGAACGGACGAAACACCATATATTTT	CATSGLATGNGRNTIYF
TRBD1	TRBV7-2	TRBJ2-7	NA	TGTGCCAGCAGCAGACAGGGGTACGAGCAGTACTTC	CASSRQGYEQYF
TRBD2	TRBV11-3	TRBJ2-1	NA	TGTGCCAGCAGCTTAGCGGGGGGGCCTCTCAATGAGCAGTTCTTC	CASSLAGGPLNEQFF
NA	TRBV12-1	TRBJ1-4	NA	TGTGCCAGCAGCCTCCGGGACAGGGGATTGGAGCATGAAAAACTGTTTTTT	CASSLRDRGLEHEKLFF
TRBD1	TRBV5-8	TRBJ1-4	NA	TGTGCCAGCAGCTTATATCAGAGGACAGGGAGAGAAAAACTGTTTTTT	CASSLYQRTGREKLFF
TRBD1	TRBV6-4	TRBJ1-5	NA	TGTGCCAGCAGTGAACGGACAGGACGGCCCCAGCATTTT	CASSERTGRPQHF
NA	TRBV19	TRBJ2-4	once	TGTGCCAGTAGTTCTACAGGGTTAGCCAAAAACATTCAGTACTTC	CASSSTGLAKNIQYF
NA	TRBV2	TRBJ2-7	NA	TGTGCCAGCACGGGATTTAGCCCCTACGAGCAGTACTTC	CASTGFSPYEQYF
TRBD1	TRBV6-6	TRBJ1-6	NA	TGTGCCAGCAGTCCACCGACAGGGGGAAGACCCCTCCACTTT	CASSPPTGGRPLHF
NA	TRBV6-5	TRBJ1-3	few	TGTGCCAGCACCAACAGTTTCCTCTCTGGAAACACCATATATTTT	CASTNSFLSGNTIYF
NA	TRBV21-1	TRBJ2-1	once	TGTGCCAGCAGCGGGAGACAAAGCTCCTACAATGAGCAGTTCTTC	CASSGRQSSYNEQFF
TRBD2	TRBV6-5	TRBJ2-3	NA	TGTGCCAGCAGTTACGGGAGCGGGGACACAGATACGCAGTATTTT	CASSYGSGDTDTQYF
TRBD1	TRBV5-4	TRBJ2-1	NA	TGTGCCAGCAGCCCCGACAGGGTCCATGAGCAGTTCTTC	CASSPDRVHEQFF